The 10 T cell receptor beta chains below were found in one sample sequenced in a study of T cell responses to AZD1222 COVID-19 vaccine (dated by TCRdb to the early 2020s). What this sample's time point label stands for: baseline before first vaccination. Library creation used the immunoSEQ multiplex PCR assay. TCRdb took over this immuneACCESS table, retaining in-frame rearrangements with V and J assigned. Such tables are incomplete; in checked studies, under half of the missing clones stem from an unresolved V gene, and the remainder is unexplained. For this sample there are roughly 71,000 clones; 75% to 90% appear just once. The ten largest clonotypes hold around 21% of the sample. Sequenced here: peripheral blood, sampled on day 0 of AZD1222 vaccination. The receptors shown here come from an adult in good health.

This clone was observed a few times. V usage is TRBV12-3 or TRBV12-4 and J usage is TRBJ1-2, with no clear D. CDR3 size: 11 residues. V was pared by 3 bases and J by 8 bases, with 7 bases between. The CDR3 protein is CASSFWGGYTF. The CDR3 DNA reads TGTGCCAGCAGTTTTTGGGGAGGCTACACCTTC.

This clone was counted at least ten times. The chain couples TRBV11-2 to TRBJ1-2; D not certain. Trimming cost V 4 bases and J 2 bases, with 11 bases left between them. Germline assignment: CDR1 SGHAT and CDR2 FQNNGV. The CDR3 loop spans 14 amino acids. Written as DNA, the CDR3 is TGTGCCAGCAGCTCCCTGAGACCGAACTATGGCTACACCTTC. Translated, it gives CASSSLRPNYGYTF.

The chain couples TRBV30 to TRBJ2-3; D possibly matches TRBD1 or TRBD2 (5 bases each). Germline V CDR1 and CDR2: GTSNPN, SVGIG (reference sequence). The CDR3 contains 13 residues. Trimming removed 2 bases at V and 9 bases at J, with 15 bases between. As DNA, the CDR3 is TGTGCCTGGAGTACCATGGGTGAGGGGACGCAGTATTTT. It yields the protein CAWSTMGEGTQYF.

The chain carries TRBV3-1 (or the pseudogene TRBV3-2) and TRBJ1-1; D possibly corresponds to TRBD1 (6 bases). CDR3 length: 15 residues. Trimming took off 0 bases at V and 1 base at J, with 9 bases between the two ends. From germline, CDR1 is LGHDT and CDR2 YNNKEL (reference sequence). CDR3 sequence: CASSQEGARNTEAFF. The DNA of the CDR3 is TGTGCCAGCAGCCAAGAGGGGGCGAGGAACACTGAAGCTTTCTTT.

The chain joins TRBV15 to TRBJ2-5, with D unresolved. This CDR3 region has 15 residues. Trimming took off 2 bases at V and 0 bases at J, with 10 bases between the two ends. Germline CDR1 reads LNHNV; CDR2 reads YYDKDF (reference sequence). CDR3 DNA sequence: TGTGCCACCAGCAGACAACAGCCGTACCAAGAGACCCAGTACTTC. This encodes CATSRQQPYQETQYF.

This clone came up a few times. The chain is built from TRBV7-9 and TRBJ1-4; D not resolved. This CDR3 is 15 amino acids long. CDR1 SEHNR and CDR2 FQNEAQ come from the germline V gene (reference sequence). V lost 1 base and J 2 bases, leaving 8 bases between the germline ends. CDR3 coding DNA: TGTGCCAGCAGCTTAGAACTAAGGACTAATGAAAAACTGTTTTTT. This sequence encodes CASSLELRTNEKLFF.

The CDR3 coding sequence is TGTGCCAGCACCTGGCTTCTCGGAGTCCAAGAGACCCAGTACTTC. Encoded protein: CASTWLLGVQETQYF. This chain connects TRBV2 to TRBJ2-5; D is undetermined. The germline CDR1 and CDR2 sequences are SNHLY and FYNNEI. The CDR3 runs 15 residues. Deletions cut 7 bases from V and 1 base from J, with 16 bases between.

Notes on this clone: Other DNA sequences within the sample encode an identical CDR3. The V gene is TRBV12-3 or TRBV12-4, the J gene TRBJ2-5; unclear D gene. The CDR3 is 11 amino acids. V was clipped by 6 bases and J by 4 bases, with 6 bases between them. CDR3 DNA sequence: TGTGCCAGCAGCTGGGGAGAGACCCAGTACTTC. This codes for CASSWGETQYF.

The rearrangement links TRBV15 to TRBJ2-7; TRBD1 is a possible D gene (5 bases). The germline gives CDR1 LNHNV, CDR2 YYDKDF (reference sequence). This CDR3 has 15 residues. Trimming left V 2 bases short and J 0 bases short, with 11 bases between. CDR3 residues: CATSRTGPHSYEQYF. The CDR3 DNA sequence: TGTGCCACCAGCAGAACAGGCCCCCACTCCTACGAGCAGTACTTC.

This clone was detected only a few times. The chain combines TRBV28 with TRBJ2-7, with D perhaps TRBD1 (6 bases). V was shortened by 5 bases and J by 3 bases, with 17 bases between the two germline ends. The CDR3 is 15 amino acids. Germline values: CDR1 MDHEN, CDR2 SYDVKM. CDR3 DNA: TGTGCCAGCAGTGACCCCGGACAGAACTTCTACGAGCAGTACTTC. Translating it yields CASSDPGQNFYEQYF.